This TCR beta chain was observed in a study of CD8 T cells in Susac syndrome. Reverse transcription of about 0.45 to 1 ug RNA was performed with random hexamers. TCRdb called the immunoSEQ multiplex PCR reads again in MiXCR, with one record for every CDR3 protein. The table includes approximately 260,000 distinct CDR3 sequences, 90% to 96% detected once. Concerning this clonotype itself: Its antigen is unidentified.

Negative isolation yielded CD4+ and CD8+ T cells, and FACS enriched TEMRA cells. CDR1 and CDR2 from the germline V gene are DFQATT and SNEGSKA (reference sequence). The length of the CDR3 is 14 residues. Trimming removed 3 bases from V and 1 base from J, with 11 bases in between. Whole-study findings and limits: The CD4+ T cell repertoires from Susac syndrome exhibited no clonal expansion.

The genes are TRBV20-1 and TRBJ2-3; D is unclear. Sequenced: CD4+ T cells from PBMCs. This receptor was identified in a human donor with Susac syndrome. As DNA, the CDR3 is TGCAGTGCTAGGAGGCTAGACGGCACAGATACGCAGTATTTT. It is translated as CSARRLDGTDTQYF.